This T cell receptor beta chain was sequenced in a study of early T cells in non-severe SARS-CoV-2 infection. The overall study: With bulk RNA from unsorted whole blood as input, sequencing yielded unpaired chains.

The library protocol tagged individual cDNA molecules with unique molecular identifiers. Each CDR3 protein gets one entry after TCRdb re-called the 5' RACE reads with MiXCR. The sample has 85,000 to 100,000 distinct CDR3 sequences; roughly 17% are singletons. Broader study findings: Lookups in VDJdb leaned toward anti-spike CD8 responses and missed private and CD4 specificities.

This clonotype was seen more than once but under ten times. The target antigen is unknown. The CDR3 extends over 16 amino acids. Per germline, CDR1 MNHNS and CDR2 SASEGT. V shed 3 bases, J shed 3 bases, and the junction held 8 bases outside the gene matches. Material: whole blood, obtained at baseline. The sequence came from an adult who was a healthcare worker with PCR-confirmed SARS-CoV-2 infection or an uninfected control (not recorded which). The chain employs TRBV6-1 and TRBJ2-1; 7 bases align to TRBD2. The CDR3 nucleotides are TGTGCCAGCAGTGAGGTGCCTAGCGGCCACTACAATGAGCAGTTCTTC. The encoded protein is CASSEVPSGHYNEQFF.